A single sample is the source of the 8 T cell receptor beta chains below, sequenced in a study of human T cells and chemical hapten exposure. Time point specified: patch test 2, 6 weeks after DPC sensitization. Treatment described: therapeutic diphenylcyclopropenone sensitization with weekly scalp DPC. A single record per CDR3 protein comes from TCRdb applying MiXCR to the RACE reads. This sample carries approximately 350,000 distinct CDR3 sequences, over 6% of them seen once, and the ten largest clones take around 5.8%. The source was whole blood, collected in connection with sensitization to the hapten diphenylcyclopropenone (DPC). The receptor source for this set is a woman aged 18-29 years with alopecia areata. Some clones in this sample may be carry-over from other donors' samples.

The V and J genes are TRBV6-6 and TRBJ1-5; D is undetermined. The V end was cut by 8 bases, the J end by 2 bases, with 16 bases between. Germline V lookup: CDR1 MNHNY, CDR2 SVGAGI (reference sequence). This CDR3 spans 15 amino acids. DNA for the CDR3: TGTGCCAGCGTTTTTTCAGATCGGGGCAATCAGCCCCAGCATTTT. Its protein product is CASVFSDRGNQPQHF.

The table lists this clonotype with a few counts. This rearrangement joins TRBV4-3 to TRBJ1-6; 8 bases are a match to TRBD1. The CDR3 runs 18 residues. V lost 0 bases and J lost 7; bases outside the gene matches: 11. From germline, CDR1 is LGHNA and CDR2 YSLEER. CDR3 nucleotides: TGCGCCAGCAGCCAAGATTTCGACAGGGGCAGGGGGAATTCACCCCTCCACTTT. The encoded protein is CASSQDFDRGRGNSPLHF.

This clonotype came up a few times. This rearrangement joins TRBV5-6 to TRBJ1-6; no firm D call. V lost 2 bases and J lost 2, with 11 bases in between. The CDR3 length is 16 residues. In germline, CDR1 is SGHDT, CDR2 YYEEEE. CDR3 in amino acids: CASSFAYQTYNSPLHF. Written as DNA, the CDR3 is TGTGCCAGCAGCTTCGCCTATCAAACCTATAATTCACCCCTCCACTTT.

This clonotype has more than one count but fewer than ten. This chain joins TRBV25-1 and TRBJ2-7; D uncertain. Germline V gene sequence: CDR1 MGHDK, CDR2 SYGVNS. This CDR3 contains 10 residues. V dropped 7 bases and J dropped 8 bases, with 9 bases sitting between them. This CDR3 is CASKLKKQYF. CDR3 in DNA: TGTGCCAGCAAGCTAAAGAAGCAGTACTTC.

The rearrangement uses TRBV7-3 and TRBJ2-2; D gene uncertain. The germline gives CDR1 SGHTA, CDR2 FQGTGA. CDR3 length: 13 amino acids. The V end lost 5 bases, the J end lost 4 bases, and 8 bases lay between the germline ends. In DNA form, the CDR3 reads TGTGCCAGCAGCACTACAACCACCGGGGAGCTGTTTTTT. Translating it yields CASSTTTTGELFF. The full variable domain, its missing parts supplied by reference TRBV7-3 and TRBJ2-2, is GAGVSQTPSNKVTEKGKYVELRCDPISGHTALYWYRQSLGQGPEFLIYFQGTGAADDSGLPNDRFFAVRPEGSVSTLKIQRTERGDSAVYLCASSTTTTGELFFGEGSRLTVL.

The gene calls are TRBV25-1 and TRBJ2-3; maybe TRBD1 (5 bases). V was cut by 6 bases and J by 5 bases, with 12 bases left in between. CDR3 length: 13 amino acids. Germline values: CDR1 MGHDK, CDR2 SYGVNS. The CDR3 reads CASRRVRGDTQYF. The CDR3, as DNA: TGTGCCAGCAGGCGCGTAAGGGGAGATACGCAGTATTTT.

This clonotype was seen a few times. The V call is TRBV7-3, the J call TRBJ2-6; D call uncertain. V lost 1 base, J lost 0 bases, and 7 bases lay in between. CDR3 size: 16 residues. Germline lookup yields CDR1 SGHTA and CDR2 FQGTGA. The CDR3 DNA sequence: TGTGCCAGCAGCTTAAGAGGCCGCTCTGGGGCCAACGTCCTGACTTTC. Translating it yields CASSLRGRSGANVLTF.

This clonotype appeared a few times. The chain has TRBV12-3 or TRBV12-4 and TRBJ1-3; no reliable D call. The V gene lost 6 bases and the J gene lost 4 bases, with 13 bases spanning the gap. The CDR3 is made up of 14 amino acids. The CDR3 here is CASSPLLGGNTIYF. Here the CDR3 DNA reads TGTGCCAGCAGCCCGCTTCTCGGGGGAAACACCATATATTTT.